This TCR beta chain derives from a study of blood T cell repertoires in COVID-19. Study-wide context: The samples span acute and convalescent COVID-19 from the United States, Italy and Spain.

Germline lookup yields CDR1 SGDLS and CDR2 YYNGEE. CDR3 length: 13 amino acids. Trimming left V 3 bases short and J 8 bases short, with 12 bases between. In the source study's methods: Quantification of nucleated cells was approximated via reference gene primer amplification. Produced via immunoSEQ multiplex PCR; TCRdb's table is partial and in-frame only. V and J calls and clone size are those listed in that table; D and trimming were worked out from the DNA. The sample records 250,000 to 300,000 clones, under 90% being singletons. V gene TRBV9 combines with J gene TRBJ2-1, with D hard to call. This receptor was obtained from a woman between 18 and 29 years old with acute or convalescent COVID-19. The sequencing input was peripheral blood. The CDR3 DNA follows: TGTGCCAGCAGCGCCACCCCTGTAGATGAGCAGTTCTTC. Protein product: CASSATPVDEQFF.